These 20 T cell receptor beta chains were all obtained from the same sample, sequenced in a study of blood T cell repertoires in COVID-19. Assay used: immunoSEQ multiplex PCR; TCRdb lists only in-frame clones, some missing. The sample lists about 72,000 clones, around 85% seen once, with 35% to 40% in the top ten. Sequencing was done on a sample of peripheral blood. The receptors derive from a woman aged 80 or over with active or convalescent COVID-19.

This chain connects TRBV5-6 to TRBJ1-6; D remains ambiguous. CDR3 size: 15 residues. Germline V gives CDR1 SGHDT, CDR2 YYEEEE. V dropped 5 bases and J dropped 4 bases, with 13 bases sitting between them. The CDR3, as DNA: TGTGCCAGCAGGTTCCGGGTTACTTATAATTCACCCCTCCACTTT. It codes for CASRFRVTYNSPLHF.

The chain carries TRBV6-2 or TRBV6-3 and TRBJ1-2; D gene ambiguous. Trimming pared 4 bases from V and 2 bases from J, leaving 5 bases between. The CDR3 runs 12 residues. The germline CDR1 and CDR2 sequences are MNHEY and SVGEGT. CDR3 amino acids: CASSFSNYGYTF. Here the CDR3 DNA reads TGTGCCAGCAGTTTTTCGAACTATGGCTACACCTTC.

The chain recombines TRBV20-1 with TRBJ2-1, with 12 bases fitting TRBD2. The trim removed 3 bases at V and 8 bases at J, leaving 8 bases unmatched. The CDR3 consists of 15 residues. The V gene's germline CDR1 is DFQATT and CDR2 SNEGSKA (reference sequence). The DNA of the CDR3 is TGCAGTGCTAGTCCCCCTAGCGGGGGGGCCTATGAGCAGTTCTTC. This sequence encodes CSASPPSGGAYEQFF.

V and J are TRBV2 and TRBJ2-2; TRBD1 might be the D (5 bases). The CDR3 is made up of 18 amino acids. The V end was cut by 3 bases, the J end by 2 bases, with 19 bases between. The germline V gene encodes CDR1 SNHLY and CDR2 FYNNEI. In nucleotides, the CDR3 is TGTGCCAGCAGTGAGGGGCAGGGCCGCAACTTTAACACCGGGGAGCTGTTTTTT. As protein: CASSEGQGRNFNTGELFF.

The J gene is TRBJ1-2, the V gene TRBV2; TRBD1 agrees at 12 bases. This CDR3 spans 13 amino acids. Germline V gene data show CDR1 as SNHLY and CDR2 as FYNNEI. The junction had 2 bases not matched to a gene; V was cut back by 8 bases and J by 4 bases. The CDR3, as DNA: TGTGCCAGCCGGGACAGGGGGCTCTATGGCTACACCTTC. This codes for CASRDRGLYGYTF.

This clone is a singleton in its sample. CDR3 protein: CASSLNRDTSGNTIYF. CDR3 DNA sequence: TGCGCCAGCAGCTTGAACCGGGACACCTCTGGAAACACCATATATTTT. The rearrangement uses TRBV5-1 and TRBJ1-3, with D possibly TRBD1 on 6 matching bases. The V gene lost 1 base and the J gene lost 0 bases, with 11 bases spanning the gap. There are 16 residues in the CDR3. The germline V gene has CDR1 SGHRS and CDR2 YFSETQ.

The chain carries TRBV28 and TRBJ2-5, with D unresolved. V lost 8 bases to trimming and J lost 6 bases, with 19 bases between them. Germline V CDR1 and CDR2: MDHEN, SYDVKM. The CDR3 runs to 14 residues. The CDR3 loop is CASSEGGSRKTQYF. The CDR3 nucleotides are TGTGCCAGCTCGGAAGGCGGCTCGAGGAAGACCCAGTACTTC.

This chain links TRBV3-1 (or the pseudogene TRBV3-2) with TRBJ1-4; the D gene is possibly TRBD1 (5 bases). Germline CDR1 is LGHDT and CDR2 is YNNKEL (reference sequence). This CDR3 comprises 14 residues. Trimming took off 4 bases at V and 5 bases at J, with 11 bases between the two ends. Written as DNA, the CDR3 is TGTGCCAGCAGCCCCCGACAGCCAAATGAAAAACTGTTTTTT. It is translated as CASSPRQPNEKLFF.

CDR3 loop: CASSPGHGTDTQYF. CDR3 sequence (DNA): TGTGCCAGCAGCCCGGGACACGGCACAGATACGCAGTATTTT. This sequence joins TRBV3-1 (or the pseudogene TRBV3-2) and TRBJ2-3; TRBD1 might be the D (6 bases). Germline CDR1 and CDR2: LGHDT and YNNKEL (reference sequence). V was trimmed by 4 bases and J by 1 base, leaving 9 bases between them. CDR3 length: 14 residues.

The J gene is TRBJ2-5, the V gene TRBV19, with D possibly TRBD1 on 5 matching bases. Trimming cost V 3 bases and J 3 bases, with 8 bases left between them. This CDR3 spans 13 amino acids. The germline gives CDR1 LNHDA, CDR2 SQIVND (reference sequence). CDR3 amino acids: CASSILREETQYF. The CDR3 DNA reads as TGTGCCAGTAGTATCCTCAGGGAAGAGACCCAGTACTTC.

The V and J genes are TRBV9 and TRBJ2-3, with 9 nucleotides matching TRBD2. V lost 0 bases, J lost 1 base, and 3 bases stayed unmatched. The CDR3 is 16 residues long. The germline CDR1 and CDR2 sequences are SGDLS and YYNGEE. In DNA form, the CDR3 reads TGTGCCAGCAGCGTAGGGCCTAGCGGGGGCACAGATACGCAGTATTTT. Residues: CASSVGPSGGTDTQYF.

The V and J genes are TRBV2 and TRBJ1-6, with 8 bases that match TRBD1. The CDR3 is 16 amino acids. The J segment lost 6 bases and the V segment lost 6 bases, leaving 10 bases of the junction unmatched. The V gene's germline CDR1 is SNHLY and CDR2 FYNNEI. As DNA, the CDR3 is TGTGCCAGCAGCGGGACAGGCTTTACTCTTAATTCACCCCTCCACTTT. Its translation is CASSGTGFTLNSPLHF.

This chain links TRBV30 with TRBJ1-2; the D is unclear. CDR3 length: 12 amino acids. Germline CDR1 is GTSNPN and CDR2 is SVGIG (reference sequence). V was cut by 3 bases and J by 4 bases, with 9 bases left in between. In DNA, the CDR3 is TGTGCCTGGAGACGGGAGGGCTATGGCTACACCTTC. Its protein is CAWRREGYGYTF.

The rearrangement uses TRBV5-4 and TRBJ2-5, with TRBD1 as a possible D gene (6 bases). The CDR3 covers 15 residues. V lost 4 bases and J 0 bases, leaving 13 bases between the germline ends. Germline CDR1 and CDR2: SGHNT and YYREEE (reference sequence). CDR3 residues: CASSARGQYQETQYF. Here the CDR3 DNA reads TGTGCCAGCAGCGCCAGGGGCCAGTACCAAGAGACCCAGTACTTC.

V gene TRBV4-3 combines with J gene TRBJ1-5, with D perhaps matching TRBD1 (5 bases). Trimming removed 4 bases at V and 4 bases at J, with 8 bases between. There are 13 residues in the CDR3. Germline CDR1 is LGHNA and CDR2 is YSLEER. The CDR3 protein is CASSPDRNQPQHF. The CDR3 DNA is TGCGCCAGCAGCCCAGACAGAAATCAGCCCCAGCATTTT.

The chain is built from TRBV3-1 (or the pseudogene TRBV3-2) and TRBJ2-3; D call uncertain. This CDR3 region has 15 residues. V lost 1 base to trimming and J lost 3 bases, with 11 bases between them. Per the germline V gene, CDR1 is LGHDT and CDR2 is YNNKEL (reference sequence). The CDR3 spells CASSQGPVGTDTQYF. The CDR3 DNA sequence: TGTGCCAGCAGCCAAGGCCCAGTCGGGACAGATACGCAGTATTTT.

The chain links TRBV10-3 to TRBJ1-2; TRBD1 might be the D (5 bases). Trimming pared 6 bases from V and 4 bases from J, leaving 12 bases between. The germline V gene encodes CDR1 ENHRY and CDR2 SYGVKD. The CDR3 has 13 residues. The CDR3, as DNA: TGTGCCATCAGCCCGACAGTCCTCTATGGCTACACCTTC. Translation gives CAISPTVLYGYTF.

V usage is TRBV10-3 and J usage is TRBJ2-1, with 8 bases identical to TRBD2. CDR1 ENHRY and CDR2 SYGVKD come from the germline V gene. The CDR3 runs 16 residues. With 6 bases clipped from V and 2 bases from J, the junction kept 9 bases outside the gene matches. The chain's CDR3 is CAISPSGTRPYNEQFF. CDR3 coding DNA: TGTGCCATCAGCCCTTCCGGGACTAGACCCTACAATGAGCAGTTCTTC.

The chain uses TRBV4-3 and TRBJ2-5; TRBD1 agrees at 11 bases. The V gene's germline CDR1 is LGHNA and CDR2 YSLEER. This CDR3 spans 15 amino acids. The junction had 3 bases not matched to a gene; V was cut back by 1 base and J by 5 bases. The CDR3 region has the DNA TGCGCCAGCAGCCAAGGGACAGGGGGCTTTGAGACCCAGTACTTC. It codes for CASSQGTGGFETQYF.

The V and J genes are TRBV11-3 and TRBJ2-5; D remains unclear. The CDR3 covers 12 residues. V was pared by 5 bases and J by 7 bases, with 11 bases between. Germline CDR1 and CDR2: SGHNT and YENEEA. CDR3 bases: TGTGCCAGCAGCCCCCCGTCGGGGACCCAGTACTTC. Translated, it gives CASSPPSGTQYF.